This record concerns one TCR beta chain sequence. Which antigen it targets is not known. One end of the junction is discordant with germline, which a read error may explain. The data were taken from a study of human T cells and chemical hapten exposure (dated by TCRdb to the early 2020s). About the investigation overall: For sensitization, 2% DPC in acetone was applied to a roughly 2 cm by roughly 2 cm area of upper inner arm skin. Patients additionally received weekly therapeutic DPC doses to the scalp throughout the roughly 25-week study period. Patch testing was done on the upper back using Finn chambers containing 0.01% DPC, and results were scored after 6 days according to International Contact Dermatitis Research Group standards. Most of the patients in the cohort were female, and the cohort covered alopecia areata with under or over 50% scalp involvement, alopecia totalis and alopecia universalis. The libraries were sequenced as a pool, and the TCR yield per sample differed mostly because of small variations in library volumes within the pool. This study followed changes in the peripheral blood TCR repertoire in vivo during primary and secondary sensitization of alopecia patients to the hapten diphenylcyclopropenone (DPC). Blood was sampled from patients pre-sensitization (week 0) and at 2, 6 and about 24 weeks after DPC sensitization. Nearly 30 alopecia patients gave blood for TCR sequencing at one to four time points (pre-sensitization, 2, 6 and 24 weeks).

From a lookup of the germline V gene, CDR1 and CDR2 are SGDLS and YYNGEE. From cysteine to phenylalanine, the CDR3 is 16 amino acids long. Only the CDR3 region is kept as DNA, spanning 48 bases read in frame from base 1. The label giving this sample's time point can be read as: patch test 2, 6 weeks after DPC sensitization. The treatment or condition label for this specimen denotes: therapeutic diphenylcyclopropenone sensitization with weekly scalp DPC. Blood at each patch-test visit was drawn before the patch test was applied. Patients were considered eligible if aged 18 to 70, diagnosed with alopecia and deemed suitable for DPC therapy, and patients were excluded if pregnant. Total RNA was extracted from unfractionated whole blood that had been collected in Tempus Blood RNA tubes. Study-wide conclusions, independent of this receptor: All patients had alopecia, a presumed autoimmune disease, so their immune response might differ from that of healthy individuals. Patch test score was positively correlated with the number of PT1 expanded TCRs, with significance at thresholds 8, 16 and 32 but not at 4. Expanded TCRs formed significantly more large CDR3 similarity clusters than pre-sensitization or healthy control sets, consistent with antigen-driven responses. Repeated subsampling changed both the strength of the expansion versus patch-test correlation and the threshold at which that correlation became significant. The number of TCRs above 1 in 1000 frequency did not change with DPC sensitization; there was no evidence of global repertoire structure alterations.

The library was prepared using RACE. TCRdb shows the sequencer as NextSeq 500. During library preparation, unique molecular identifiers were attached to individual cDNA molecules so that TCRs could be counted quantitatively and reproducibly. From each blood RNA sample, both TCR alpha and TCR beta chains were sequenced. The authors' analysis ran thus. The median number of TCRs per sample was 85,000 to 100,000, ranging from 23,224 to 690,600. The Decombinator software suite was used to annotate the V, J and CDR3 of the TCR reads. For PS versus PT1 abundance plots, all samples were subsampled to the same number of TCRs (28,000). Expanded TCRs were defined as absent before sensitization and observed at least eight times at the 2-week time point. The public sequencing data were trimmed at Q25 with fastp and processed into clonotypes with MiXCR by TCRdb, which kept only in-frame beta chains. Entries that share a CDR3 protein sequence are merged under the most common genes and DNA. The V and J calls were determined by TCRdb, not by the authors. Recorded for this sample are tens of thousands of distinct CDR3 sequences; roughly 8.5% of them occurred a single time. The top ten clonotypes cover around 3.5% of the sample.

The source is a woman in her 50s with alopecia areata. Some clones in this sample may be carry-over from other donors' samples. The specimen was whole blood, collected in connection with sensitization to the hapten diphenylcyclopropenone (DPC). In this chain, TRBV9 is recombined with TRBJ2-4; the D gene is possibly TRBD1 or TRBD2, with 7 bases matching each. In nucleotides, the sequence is TGTGCCAGCAGCGTAAGGGGGGGACAGCCGGACCTGGGTCTCCACTTC. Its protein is CASSVRGGQPDLGLHF.